Below, 16 T cell receptor beta chains from the same sample are listed, as sequenced in a study of cytomegalovirus exposure and HLA in healthy donors. This table comes from immunoSEQ multiplex PCR, and its TCRdb copy is limited to in-frame clones, with some not included. The sample yields fewer than 300,000 clones, 85% to 90% seen once. Input material: PBMCs. The receptor set was obtained from a woman aged 18-29 years in good health and CMV-seronegative.

The genes are TRBV15 and TRBJ1-4, with TRBD1 matching 9 bases. V lost 7 bases to trimming and J lost 8 bases; unmatched junction nucleotides: 8. CDR3 size: 14 residues. Germline CDR1 reads LNHNV; CDR2 reads YYDKDF (reference sequence). The CDR3: CATKNRTGDEKLFF. The DNA of the CDR3 is TGTGCCACCAAAAACAGGACAGGGGACGAAAAACTGTTTTTT.

This clone was detected only once. The chain carries TRBV28 and TRBJ1-4, with 7 bases that match TRBD1. Germline CDR1 reads MDHEN; CDR2 reads SYDVKM. CDR3 length: 14 amino acids. The V and J ends lost 4 bases and 5 bases, in that order; junction bases with no gene match: 4. CDR3 residues: CASSSGQINEKLFF. The CDR3 DNA is TGTGCCAGCAGTTCGGGACAGATAAATGAAAAACTGTTTTTT.

This chain uses TRBV6-5 with TRBJ1-3; a possible D gene is TRBD1 (5 bases). CDR3 length: 16 amino acids. CDR1 and CDR2 (germline): MNHEY, SVGAGI. Deletions cut 2 bases from V and 0 bases from J, with 11 bases between. The CDR3 coding sequence is TGTGCCAGCAGTTACCGGCCAGGGTACTCTGGAAACACCATATATTTT. It specifies CASSYRPGYSGNTIYF.

The genes are TRBV7-2 and TRBJ2-7; no clear D gene. The CDR3 consists of 13 residues. V lost 2 bases and J 7 bases, leaving 12 bases between the germline ends. In germline, CDR1 is SGHTA, CDR2 FQGNSA. The CDR3, as DNA: TGTGCCAGCAGCTTACACGCAGCCGGGGAGCAGTACTTC. This translates into CASSLHAAGEQYF.

V and J are TRBV5-1 and TRBJ2-3; D is perhaps TRBD2 (6 bases). The CDR3 is made up of 16 amino acids. The V end was cut by 4 bases, the J end by 2 bases, with 17 bases between. Germline CDR1 reads SGHRS; CDR2 reads YFSETQ. The CDR3 sequence is CASSLTGTQNTDTQYF. The CDR3 region has the DNA TGCGCCAGCAGCCTGACCGGGACTCAAAACACAGATACGCAGTATTTT.

J is TRBJ2-6 and V is TRBV5-1; tentatively, D is TRBD1 (5 bases). This CDR3 is built from 18 residues. From germline, CDR1 is SGHRS and CDR2 YFSETQ. Trimming took 3 bases from V and 0 from J, leaving 16 bases between them. This CDR3 reads CASSSTLAGFSGANVLTF. Here the CDR3 DNA reads TGCGCCAGCAGCTCAACCCTGGCAGGGTTCTCTGGGGCCAACGTCCTGACTTTC.

This sequence joins TRBV13 and TRBJ1-4; the D is unclear. The CDR3 covers 12 residues. CDR1 and CDR2 (germline): PRHDT, FYEKMQ (reference sequence). V was pared by 1 base and J by 8 bases, with 5 bases between. The CDR3 here is CASSLAPEKLFF. The CDR3 DNA reads as TGTGCCAGCAGCTTAGCCCCAGAAAAACTGTTTTTT.

The chain carries TRBV5-1 and TRBJ2-1; 10 bases line up with TRBD1. Germline V lookup: CDR1 SGHRS, CDR2 YFSETQ. J lost 4 bases, V lost 1 base, and 11 bases had no gene match. The CDR3 has 18 residues. For the CDR3, the DNA is TGCGCCAGCAGCTTGCGTTGGGCCGGGACAGGGGAGTACAATGAGCAGTTCTTC. Protein sequence: CASSLRWAGTGEYNEQFF.

V usage is TRBV11-2 and J usage is TRBJ2-6; tentative D call: TRBD1 (6 bases). Deletions cut 5 bases from V and 4 bases from J, with 12 bases between. Germline values: CDR1 SGHAT, CDR2 FQNNGV. The CDR3 totals 15 residues. The CDR3 bases are TGTGCCAGCAGCCCAGGGGCGCTAGGGGCCAACGTCCTGACTTTC. This gives the protein CASSPGALGANVLTF.

The V and J genes are TRBV29-1 and TRBJ1-1, with D possibly being TRBD1 (5 bases). Germline V gene lookup returns CDR1 SQVTM and CDR2 ANQGSEA. This CDR3 comprises 13 residues. The CDR3 reads CSVRLGGNTEAFF. Written as DNA, the CDR3 is TGCAGTGTTCGATTGGGGGGGAACACTGAAGCTTTCTTT.

The genes are TRBV7-6 and TRBJ1-5; TRBD1 might be the D (6 bases). The germline CDR1 and CDR2 sequences are SGHVS and FNYEAQ. CDR3 length: 14 amino acids. The V end was cut by 5 bases, the J end by 8 bases, with 16 bases between. CDR3 sequence reads: CASSRSGAIEPQHF. The CDR3 DNA follows: TGTGCCAGCAGCCGCTCAGGGGCAATAGAGCCCCAGCATTTT.

This clone was seen only once. The chain uses TRBV7-2 and TRBJ2-1; D remains ambiguous. The CDR3 is 13 residues long. Germline values: CDR1 SGHTA, CDR2 FQGNSA. Trimming removed 3 bases at V and 8 bases at J, with 11 bases between. CDR3 DNA: TGTGCCAGCAGCTTCTACGTCGTGGATGAGCAGTTCTTC. It translates to CASSFYVVDEQFF.

V is TRBV27 and J is TRBJ2-7; the match to TRBD2 covers 9 bases. Trimming at V came to 10 bases and at J to 2 bases, leaving 21 bases not matched to a gene. CDR3 length: 18 residues. CDR1 and CDR2 (germline): MNHEY, SMNVEV (reference sequence). CDR3 nucleotides: TGTGCCACCAAGACTAGCGGAGAACCGACGGACGAGGCCTACGAGCAGTACTTC. Translated: CATKTSGEPTDEAYEQYF.

This clone occurred once. This rearrangement joins TRBV5-1 to TRBJ2-7; weak D call: TRBD1 (6 bases). The length of the CDR3 is 14 residues. CDR1 SGHRS and CDR2 YFSETQ come from the germline V gene. The germline V and J ends were trimmed by 4 bases and 0 bases, with 11 bases remaining between them. This chain's CDR3 is CASSIHRDSYEQYF. As DNA, the CDR3 is TGCGCCAGCAGCATACACAGGGACTCCTACGAGCAGTACTTC. The variable domain in full, completed from reference TRBV5-1 and TRBJ2-7, reads KAGVTQTPRYLIKTRGQQVTLSCSPISGHRSVSWYQQTPGQGLQFLFEYFSETQRNKGNFPGRFSGRQFSNSRSEMNVSTLELGDSALYLCASSIHRDSYEQYFGPGTRLTVT.

CDR3 in amino acids: CASRKAGGTTDTQYF. CDR3 DNA sequence: TGTGCCAGCAGGAAAGCGGGAGGGACCACAGATACGCAGTATTTT. V and J are TRBV28 and TRBJ2-3; 10 bases agree with TRBD2. CDR3 length equals 15 residues. The germline CDR1 and CDR2 sequences are MDHEN and SYDVKM. Trimming at V came to 6 bases and at J to 2 bases, leaving 5 bases not matched to a gene.

The chain has TRBV5-4 and TRBJ2-2; 7 bases are shared with TRBD1. J was trimmed by 7 bases and V by 3 bases; bases with no gene match: 9. There are 15 residues in the CDR3. The germline V gene encodes CDR1 SGHNT and CDR2 YYREEE (reference sequence). The CDR3 sequence is CASSSRQGADGELFF. CDR3 DNA: TGTGCCAGCAGCTCCCGACAGGGTGCGGACGGGGAGCTGTTTTTT.